The present T cell receptor beta chain was sequenced within a study of response to subunit inactivated influenza vaccine. Whole-study findings and limits: Authors suggested that a seasonal influenza vaccination recruits few new T cells each time.

TCRdb ran MiXCR on the RT-PCR reads and lists one entry per CDR3 protein. The data hold roughly 500,000 distinct CDR3 sequences, with about 15% observed a single time. V gave up 2 bases and J gave up 1 base, with 11 bases separating them. CDR1 and CDR2 (germline): DFQATT, SNEGSKA (reference sequence). This CDR3 region has 14 residues. This clonotype has a handful of counts. Its antigen remains unidentified. The TCR originated in a man aged 45-69 years who received an inactivated influenza vaccine. The chain couples TRBV20-1 to TRBJ1-1, with no clear D. The material was CD4+ T cells sorted from PBMCs, obtained less than 30 months after vaccination. Here the CDR3 DNA reads TGCAGTGCTAGAAAGGCAGGACCGAACACTGAAGCTTTCTTT. It encodes CSARKAGPNTEAFF.